Sequencing of this T cell receptor beta chain was carried out in a study of molecular identifiers for immune sequencing clone quantification. Across the study: RNA from roughly 20,000 or 100,000 naive CD8 cells was split five ways in replicates, with four sequenced.

The length of the CDR3 is 15 residues. Trimming removed 5 bases at V and 2 bases at J, with 14 bases between. CDR1 and CDR2 from the germline V gene are SGHTA and FQGNSA. TCRdb re-derived calls from the PCR reads in MiXCR, one entry per CDR3 protein. The table has about 40,000 distinct CDR3 sequences, about a fifth seen once. This clonotype was recorded at least ten times. V is TRBV7-2 and J is TRBJ2-3; D gene uncertain. The clonotype originates from a human donor in good health. Some libraries in this study had Jurkat cell RNA spiked in. Sequencing was performed on naive CD8+ T cells from blood, with Jurkat cell RNA spiked in. Described subset: FACS-sorted CD8+CD4-CCR7+CD45RA+ naive T cells. The CDR3 sequence: CASSPWGENTDTQYF. DNA of the CDR3: TGTGCCAGCAGCCCCTGGGGTGAGAACACAGATACGCAGTATTTT.